This is a list of T cell receptor beta chains from one sample in a study of T cells expressing NK-cell markers. With the 5' RACE reads reprocessed, TCRdb shows one record per CDR3 protein and no DNA. The sample table sets out some 280,000 distinct CDR3 sequences. The specimen sequenced was blood T cells: a sorted CD56 or NKG2C T cell subset, CD4+ or CD8+ T cells, or bulk PBMC T cells (not recorded which). These receptor sequences come from a man between 18 and 29 years old in good health. Each CDR3 is given with its conserved first and last residue.

j_gene: TRBJ2-7; v_gene: TRBV18; CDR3aa: CASSPQGPNGQYF
j_gene: TRBJ1-1; v_gene: TRBV12-3/TRBV12-4; CDR3aa: CASSSTVNTEAFF
j_gene: TRBJ2-1; v_gene: TRBV4-2; CDR3aa: CASSQLTGDEQFF
j_gene: TRBJ2-5; v_gene: TRBV3-1; CDR3aa: CASTGLARNQETQYF
j_gene: TRBJ2-1; v_gene: TRBV5-1; CDR3aa: CASSFGIGTSRNEQFF
j_gene: TRBJ2-7; v_gene: TRBV21-1; CDR3aa: CASKQGSYEQYF
j_gene: TRBJ2-2; v_gene: TRBV3-1; CDR3aa: CASSPYLGQGNTGELFF
j_gene: TRBJ2-3; v_gene: TRBV12-3/TRBV12-4; CDR3aa: CASSDRGRDTQYF
j_gene: TRBJ1-5; v_gene: TRBV3-1; CDR3aa: CASSQQNQPQHF
j_gene: TRBJ2-5; v_gene: TRBV6-1; CDR3aa: CASRAGGTLTDQETQYF
j_gene: TRBJ1-4; v_gene: TRBV12-3/TRBV12-4; CDR3aa: CASSLADGGDEKLFF
j_gene: TRBJ2-1; v_gene: TRBV24-1; CDR3aa: CATSASGQGWNEQFF
j_gene: TRBJ2-5; v_gene: TRBV7-2; CDR3aa: CASSSSSGKQETQYF
j_gene: TRBJ2-4; v_gene: TRBV6-5; CDR3aa: CASSYSNKKNIQYF
j_gene: TRBJ1-4; v_gene: TRBV20-1; CDR3aa: CSAWTREKLFF
j_gene: TRBJ1-6; v_gene: TRBV28; CDR3aa: CASSLEDSPLHF
j_gene: TRBJ1-3; v_gene: TRBV6-6; CDR3aa: CASTQVESGNTIYF
j_gene: TRBJ2-3; v_gene: TRBV5-1; CDR3aa: CASSPTGPHSDTQYF
j_gene: TRBJ2-7; v_gene: TRBV6-6; CDR3aa: CATTGQGYEQYF
j_gene: TRBJ2-5; v_gene: TRBV29-1; CDR3aa: CSVVKAGETQYF
j_gene: TRBJ2-1; v_gene: TRBV5-1; CDR3aa: CASSLGGDPMFF
j_gene: TRBJ2-3; v_gene: TRBV20-1; CDR3aa: CSAPRQLTTDTQYF
j_gene: TRBJ2-3; v_gene: TRBV4-2; CDR3aa: CASSHPLSLVAGRTDTQYF
j_gene: TRBJ2-1; v_gene: TRBV25-1; CDR3aa: CASSELIAAGGTYNEQFF
j_gene: TRBJ2-7; v_gene: TRBV4-2; CDR3aa: CASSPGQPVYEQYF
j_gene: TRBJ2-1; v_gene: TRBV7-2; CDR3aa: CASSRTPGSYNEQFF
j_gene: TRBJ1-3; v_gene: TRBV18; CDR3aa: CASSPAPENTIYF